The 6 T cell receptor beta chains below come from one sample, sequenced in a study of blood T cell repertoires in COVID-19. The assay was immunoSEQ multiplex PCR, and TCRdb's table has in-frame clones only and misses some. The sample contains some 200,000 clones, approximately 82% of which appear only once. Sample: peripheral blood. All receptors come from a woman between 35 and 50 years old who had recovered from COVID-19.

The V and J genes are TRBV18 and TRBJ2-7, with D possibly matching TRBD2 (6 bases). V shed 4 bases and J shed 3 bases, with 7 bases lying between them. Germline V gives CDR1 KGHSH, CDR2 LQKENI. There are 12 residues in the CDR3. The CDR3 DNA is TGTGCCAGCTCACGGGGGGACTACGAGCAGTACTTC. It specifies CASSRGDYEQYF.

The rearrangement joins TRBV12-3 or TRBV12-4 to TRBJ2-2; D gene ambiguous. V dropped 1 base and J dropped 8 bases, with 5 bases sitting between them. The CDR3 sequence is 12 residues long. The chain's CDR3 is CASSLGQGELFF. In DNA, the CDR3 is TGTGCCAGCAGTTTAGGGCAGGGGGAGCTGTTTTTT.

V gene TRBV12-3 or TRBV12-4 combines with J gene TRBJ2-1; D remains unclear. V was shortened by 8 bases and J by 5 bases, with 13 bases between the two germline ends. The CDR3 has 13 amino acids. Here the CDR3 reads CASLGVRNNEQFF. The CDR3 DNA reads TGTGCCAGCTTGGGCGTTCGGAACAATGAGCAGTTCTTC.

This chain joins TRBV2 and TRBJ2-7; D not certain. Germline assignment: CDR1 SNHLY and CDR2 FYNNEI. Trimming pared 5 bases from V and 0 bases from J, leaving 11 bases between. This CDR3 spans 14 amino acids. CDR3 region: CASSILLSSYEQYF. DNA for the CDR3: TGTGCCAGCAGTATTCTATTGAGCTCCTACGAGCAGTACTTC. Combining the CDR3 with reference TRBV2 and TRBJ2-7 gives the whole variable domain EPEVTQTPSHQVTQMGQEVILRCVPISNHLYFYWYRQILGQKVEFLVSFYNNEISEKSEIFDDQFSVERPDGSNFTLKIRSTKLEDSAMYFCASSILLSSYEQYFGPGTRLTVT.

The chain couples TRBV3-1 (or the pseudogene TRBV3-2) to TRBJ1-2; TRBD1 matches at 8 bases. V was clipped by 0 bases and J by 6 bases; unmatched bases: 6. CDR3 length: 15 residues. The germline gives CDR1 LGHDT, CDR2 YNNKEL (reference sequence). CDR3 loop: CASSQDTGGTDGYTF. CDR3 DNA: TGTGCCAGCAGCCAAGATACAGGGGGAACGGATGGCTACACCTTC.

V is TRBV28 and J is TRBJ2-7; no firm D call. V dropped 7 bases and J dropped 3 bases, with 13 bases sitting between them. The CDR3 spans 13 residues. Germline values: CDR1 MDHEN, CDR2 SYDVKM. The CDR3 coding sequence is TGTGCCAGCAACTGGTCGAACGACTACGAGCAGTACTTC. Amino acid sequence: CASNWSNDYEQYF.